The present T cell receptor (beta chain) was sequenced within a study of blood T cell repertoires in COVID-19. On the study more broadly: Acute and convalescent COVID-19 specimens originated in the United States, Italy and Spain. Sources were T cells, B-cell-depleted T cells, or PBMCs; the material itself was cDNA or gDNA.

Original analysis: Amplification of reference gene primers was used by the study to estimate nucleated cell counts. The repertoire was sequenced with immunoSEQ multiplex PCR; TCRdb's copy has only in-frame clones and lacks some. Clone size and V and J calls were adopted from that table, with D and trimming inferred from the DNA. The data show approximately 110,000 clones, over 65% seen once. CDR1 SNHLY and CDR2 FYNNEI come from the germline V gene. V gave up 8 bases and J gave up 14 bases; unmatched junction bases: 9. The CDR3 loop spans 13 amino acids. This clone came up a few times. The sequenced material came from peripheral blood. The receptor was derived from a human donor with acute or convalescent COVID-19. The donor label of this sample is uncertain. V gene TRBV2 combines with J gene TRBJ2-1, with 13 nucleotides matching TRBD2. The CDR3, as DNA: TGTGCCAGCTCAGGACTAGCGGGGGCTGGGGAGTTCTTC. This encodes CASSGLAGAGEFF.